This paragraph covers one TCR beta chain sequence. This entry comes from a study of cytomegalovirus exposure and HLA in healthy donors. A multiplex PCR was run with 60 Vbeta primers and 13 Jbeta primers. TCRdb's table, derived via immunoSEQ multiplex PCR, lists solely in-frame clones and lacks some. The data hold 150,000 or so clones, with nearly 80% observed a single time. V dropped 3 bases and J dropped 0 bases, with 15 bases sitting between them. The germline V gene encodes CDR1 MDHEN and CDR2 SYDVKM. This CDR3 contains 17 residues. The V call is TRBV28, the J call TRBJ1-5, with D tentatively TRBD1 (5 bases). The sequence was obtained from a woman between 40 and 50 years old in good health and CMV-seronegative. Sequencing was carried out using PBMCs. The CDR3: CASSLYTWGDSNQPQHF. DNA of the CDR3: TGTGCCAGCAGTTTGTACACATGGGGGGATAGCAATCAGCCCCAGCATTTT.